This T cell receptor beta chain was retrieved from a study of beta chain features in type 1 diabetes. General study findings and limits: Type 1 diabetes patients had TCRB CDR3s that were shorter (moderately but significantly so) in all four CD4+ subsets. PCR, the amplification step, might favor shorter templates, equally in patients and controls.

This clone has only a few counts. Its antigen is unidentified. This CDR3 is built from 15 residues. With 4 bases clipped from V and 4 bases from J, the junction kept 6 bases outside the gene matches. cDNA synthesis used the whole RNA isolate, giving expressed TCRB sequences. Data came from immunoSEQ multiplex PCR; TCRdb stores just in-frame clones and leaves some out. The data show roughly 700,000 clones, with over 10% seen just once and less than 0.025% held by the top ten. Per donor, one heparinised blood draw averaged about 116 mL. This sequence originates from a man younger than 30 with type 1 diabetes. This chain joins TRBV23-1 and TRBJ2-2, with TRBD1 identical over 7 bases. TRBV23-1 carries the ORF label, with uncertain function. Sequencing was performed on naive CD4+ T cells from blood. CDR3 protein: CASSPRQGSTGELFF. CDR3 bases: TGCGCCAGCAGTCCCCGACAGGGAAGCACCGGGGAGCTGTTTTTT.